This TCR beta chain was captured in a study of cytomegalovirus exposure and HLA in healthy donors. Findings and limits, study-wide: In an earlier analysis, about 90% or about 30%: the productive usage of most TCR beta V segments.

To note about this clone: What it recognizes is unknown.

A multiplex PCR was run with 60 Vbeta primers and 13 Jbeta primers. Clones were read by immunoSEQ multiplex PCR, and TCRdb kept only the in-frame ones, dropping some. The table has 190,000 or so clones, roughly four fifths seen once. What was sequenced was PBMCs. The receptor's source is a man in his forties or fifties in good health and CMV-seronegative.

CDR3 residues: CASSRGLAGAQETQYF. The CDR3 nucleotides are TGTGCCAGCAGCCGCGGACTAGCGGGGGCCCAAGAGACCCAGTACTTC. The chain uses TRBV7-3 and TRBJ2-5; TRBD2 agrees at 13 bases. The CDR3 is 16 residues long. Trimming removed 5 bases from V and 1 base from J; junction bases left unmatched: 4. Germline V gives CDR1 SGHTA, CDR2 FQGTGA.